The clone carrying this T cell receptor beta chain was observed a few times. The antigen remains undetermined. The same CDR3 also results from other DNA sequences found in this sample. The data originate from a study of OX40 agonist ivuxolimab in advanced cancers. Notes on the study in general: The average count of expanded clones was higher among CD8+ T cells than among CD4+.

The CDR3 spans 13 residues. The germline CDR1 and CDR2 sequences are SGHAT and FQNNGV. Trimming pared 2 bases from V and 1 base from J, leaving 5 bases between. The method was immunoSEQ multiplex PCR; TCRdb's version includes in-frame clones alone and lacks a portion of them. The sample carries about 38,000 clones, 85% to 90% recorded once. This TCR came from an adult with an advanced solid tumor such as melanoma, head and neck, liver or kidney cancer. Material: CD4+ or CD8+ T cells sorted from blood, obtained in a trial of the OX40 agonist ivuxolimab. This chain joins TRBV11-2 and TRBJ1-1; D gene ambiguous. The CDR3 sequence: CASSLKRNTEAFF. CDR3 nucleotide sequence: TGTGCCAGCAGCTTAAAGAGGAACACTGAAGCTTTCTTT.